This T cell receptor (beta chain) was observed in a study of identical twins (TCRdb year 2016). Background for the entire study: The study deep-sequenced TCR alpha and beta repertoires from monozygotic twins, unrelated adults of various ages and cord blood to test whether fetal clonotypes persist. To rule out contamination, replicate twin experiments were performed at different times with different library preparation protocols. General conclusions and limits of the study: Conclusions relied on cross-sectional statistical analysis, since the same donors could not be followed over many years. Compared with coincidental sharing between unrelated individuals, out-of-frame TCR alpha sequences shared between twins showed an excess of sequences with low generation probability. In monozygotic twins, recombination models systematically underestimated out-of-frame TCR alpha sharing, but the models matched the sharing seen between unrelated individuals. Fewer insertions were carried by abundant cord blood beta clonotypes; a weaker similar trend was observed in young adult naive repertoires, while no such trend was observed in memory repertoires. Invariant T cells such as MAIT and iNKT could partly confound zero-insertion analyses, although diverse VJ usage argued against such confounding for most clonotypes. Excess twin sharing in beta out-of-frame sequences was weaker because fewer shared sequences lowered the signal-to-noise ratio.

This clonotype was picked up many times. The antigen it binds to is not known. Base qualities were left out, and no much larger clone turns up one base away. The method behind the library was 5' RACE. The run used an Illumina HiSeq 2000. A universal primer binding site was introduced by template switching, and a unique molecular identifier was present in the final cDNA, enabling accurate counting of TCR cDNA molecules. Specific primers in the conserved constant-segment region were used to synthesize first-strand cDNA for TCR alpha and beta chains. To control for contamination, each cDNA library was double barcoded with a SMART-Mk sample barcode plus Illumina barcodes. TruSeq adapter sequences along with Illumina sample barcodes were introduced in two successive PCR steps. TCR alpha and beta cDNA libraries were sequenced on the Illumina HiSeq platform with custom primers. For the original study's pipeline: Unique molecular identifiers were extracted from raw reads with MiGEC, and CDR3 positions were determined with MiXCR. For each individual, recombination models were inferred using an EM algorithm with the repgenHMM and IGoR tools. Shared clonotype analysis was performed with the tcR package in R, normalizing sharing by the product of cloneset sizes. To study raw recombination without the effects of thymic and clonal selection, out-of-frame nonproductive sequences were analyzed. TCRdb passed the public sequencing reads through fastp at Q25 and MiXCR, retaining productive beta sequences. Entries that share a CDR3 protein sequence are merged under the most common genes and DNA. What appears here as the V and J calls and clone size reflects TCRdb's work, not the paper's. The sample profile shows about 200,000 distinct CDR3 sequences; over 8% of them were found once. Jointly, the top ten make up 5% to 6.5% of the sample.

Every donor in the study was a healthy Caucasian. Miltenyi CD45RO+ enrichment and human naive T-cell isolation kits were used to isolate memory (CD45RO+) and naive T cells from PBMC. From a lookup of the germline V gene, CDR1 and CDR2 are SGHRS and YFSETQ. V sheds 5 bases and J sheds 8 bases, leaving 13 bases between their ends. Including cysteine and phenylalanine, the CDR3 has 12 amino acids. The kept DNA is CDR3 alone, 36 bases in frame from the first base. The receptor comes from a woman aged 18 to 35 in good health. The sample was memory (CD45RO+) T cells sorted from blood. This specimen's cell subset or site label, interpreted: CD45RO+ enriched T cells. The rearrangement joined TRBV5-1 to TRBJ1-1; the D gene is unclear. The CDR3 loop reads CASRATYSEAFF. The DNA sequence is TGCGCCAGCAGGGCAACGTACAGCGAAGCTTTCTTT.